The clone carrying this T cell receptor (beta chain) was seen ten or more times. Its cognate antigen is unknown. Time point reported: patch test 2, 6 weeks after DPC sensitization. As for treatment: therapeutic diphenylcyclopropenone sensitization with weekly scalp DPC. Sequencing started from total RNA isolated from unfractionated whole blood. This CDR3 has 17 residues. V was clipped by 2 bases and J by 5 bases; unmatched bases: 9. The germline gives CDR1 KGHDR, CDR2 SFDVKD. The data were taken from a study of human T cells and chemical hapten exposure. General study points: DPC sensitization produced no change in TCRs with frequency above 1 in 1000. Patch test score was positively correlated with the counts of PT1 expanded TCRs. It was expanded TCRs that formed significantly more large CDR3 similarity clusters than controls did.

A single record per CDR3 protein comes from TCRdb applying MiXCR to the RACE reads. The table shows around 50,000 distinct CDR3 sequences, with 7.5% to 10% occurring only once. This TCR derives from a woman between 45 and 60 years old with alopecia areata. Some clones in this sample may be carry-over from other donors' samples. The input for sequencing was whole blood, taken in connection with sensitization to the hapten diphenylcyclopropenone (DPC). The rearrangement links TRBV24-1 to TRBJ2-5; TRBD1 matches at 11 bases. The CDR3 sequence is CATSDWGGQGVGETQYF. The CDR3 coding sequence is TGTGCCACCAGTGATTGGGGGGGACAGGGGGTCGGCGAGACCCAGTACTTC.